The T cell receptor beta chain described here comes from a study of blood T cell repertoires in COVID-19. Across the study: Samples of COVID-19 (acute and convalescent) were obtained from the United States, Italy and Spain. PBMCs, B-cell-depleted T cells, or T cells were the source of the cDNA or gDNA that made up the material.

Original analysis: From reference gene primer amplification, estimates of nucleated cell counts were derived. Libraries were prepared by immunoSEQ multiplex PCR; TCRdb keeps only in-frame clonotypes and omits some of them. V and J calls and clone size are as listed in that table; D and trimming were resolved from the DNA. Among roughly 98,000 clones, approximately 86% were seen once, and the ten largest hold approximately 10%. The CDR3 is made up of 16 amino acids. Germline lookup yields CDR1 SGHTA and CDR2 FQGNSA. The V segment lost 1 base and the J segment 4 bases; nucleotides outside the gene matches: 8.

Input material: peripheral blood. The receptor was derived from a man between 65 and 85 years old with active or convalescent COVID-19. The gene calls are TRBV7-2 and TRBJ2-7, with 9 positions matching TRBD1. CDR3 nucleotides: TGTGCCAGCAGCTTAGGCTCCGGGACAGGGCTTTACGAGCAGTACTTC. This sequence encodes CASSLGSGTGLYEQYF.